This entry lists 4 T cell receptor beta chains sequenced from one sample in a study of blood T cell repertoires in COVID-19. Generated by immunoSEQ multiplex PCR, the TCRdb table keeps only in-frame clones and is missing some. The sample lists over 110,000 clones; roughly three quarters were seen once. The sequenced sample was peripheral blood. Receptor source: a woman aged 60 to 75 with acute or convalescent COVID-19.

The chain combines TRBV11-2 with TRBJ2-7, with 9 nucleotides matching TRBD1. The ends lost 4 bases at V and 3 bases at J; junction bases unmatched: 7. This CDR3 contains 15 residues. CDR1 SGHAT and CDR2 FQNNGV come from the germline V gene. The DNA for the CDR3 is TGTGCCAGCAGCTCCCCGATGGGACAGGGCTACGAGCAGTACTTC. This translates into CASSSPMGQGYEQYF.

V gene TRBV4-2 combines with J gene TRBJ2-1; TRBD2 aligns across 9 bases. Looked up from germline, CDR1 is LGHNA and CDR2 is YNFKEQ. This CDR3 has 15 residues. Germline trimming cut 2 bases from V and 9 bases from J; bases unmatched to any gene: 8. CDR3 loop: CASSQWREGHSEQFF. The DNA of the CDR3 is TGTGCCAGCAGCCAATGGCGGGAGGGCCATAGTGAGCAGTTCTTC.

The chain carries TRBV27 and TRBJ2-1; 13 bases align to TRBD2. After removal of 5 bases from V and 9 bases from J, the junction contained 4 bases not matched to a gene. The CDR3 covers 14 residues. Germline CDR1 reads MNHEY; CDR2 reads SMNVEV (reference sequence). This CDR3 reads CASSKTSGRREQFF. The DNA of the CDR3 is TGTGCCAGCAGTAAGACTAGCGGGAGGCGTGAGCAGTTCTTC.

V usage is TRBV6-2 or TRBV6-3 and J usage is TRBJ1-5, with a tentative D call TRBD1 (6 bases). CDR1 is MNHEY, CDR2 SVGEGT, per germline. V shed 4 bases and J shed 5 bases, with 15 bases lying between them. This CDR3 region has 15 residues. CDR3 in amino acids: CASSSILRGDQPQHF. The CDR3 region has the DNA TGTGCCAGCAGTTCCATTCTCAGGGGAGATCAGCCCCAGCATTTT.